This entry lists 17 T cell receptor beta chains sequenced from one sample in a study of blood T cells in healthy people across ages. Primers used in a second PCR of roughly 7 to 12 cycles were a sample-barcoded 5' primer and a J-beta primer mix. One entry per CDR3 protein, called by TCRdb with MiXCR from the 5' RACE reads. The table shows more than 600,000 distinct CDR3 sequences, with 25% occurring only once. These records were also assigned to another study, of T cells of mothers and their children.

Sequencing was done on a sample of blood. These receptors were collected from a boy aged 5-17 years in good health.

This clonotype was observed a handful of times. The chain couples TRBV29-1 to TRBJ1-2; D uncertain. In germline, CDR1 is SQVTM, CDR2 ANQGSEA. V was clipped by 6 bases and J by 6 bases, with 17 bases between them. The CDR3 covers 13 residues. In DNA form, the CDR3 reads TGCAGCGTCGCCCACTCGGGCCTCCATGGCTACACCTTC. Amino acid sequence: CSVAHSGLHGYTF.

In this sample, this clonotype turned up a few times. The CDR3 sequence: CASSFTPDSSYGYTF. The CDR3 bases are TGTGCCAGCAGCTTCACACCGGACAGTTCCTATGGCTACACCTTC. This chain links TRBV11-2 with TRBJ1-2; weak D call: TRBD1 (6 bases). Germline V gives CDR1 SGHAT, CDR2 FQNNGV. V dropped 3 bases and J dropped 4 bases, with 15 bases sitting between them. This CDR3 is 15 amino acids long.

This clonotype appeared a few times. The rearrangement links TRBV15 to TRBJ2-4, with D tentatively TRBD2 (6 bases). V was shortened by 0 bases and J by 0 bases, with 9 bases between the two germline ends. The CDR3 runs 16 residues. Germline CDR1 LNHNV, CDR2 YYDKDF (reference sequence). This CDR3 is CATSRDRGEAKNIQYF. In DNA form, the CDR3 reads TGTGCCACCAGCAGAGATCGCGGGGAAGCCAAAAACATTCAGTACTTC.

This clonotype was counted a few times. The chain combines TRBV9 with TRBJ2-7; D perhaps matches TRBD2 (5 bases). The CDR3 loop spans 13 amino acids. Per the germline V gene, CDR1 is SGDLS and CDR2 is YYNGEE. V was pared by 4 bases and J by 6 bases, with 14 bases between. The CDR3 loop reads CASSLERLSEQYF. CDR3 bases: TGTGCCAGCAGCCTCGAGAGACTAAGCGAGCAGTACTTC.

The V and J genes are TRBV12-3 or TRBV12-4 and TRBJ2-2, with 9 positions matching TRBD2. J lost 5 bases, V lost 7 bases, and 8 bases had no gene match. The CDR3 extends over 15 amino acids. The CDR3 spells CASTYIAGVTGELFF. The CDR3 region has the DNA TGTGCCAGCACTTACATAGCGGGAGTTACCGGGGAGCTGTTTTTT.

In this sample, this clonotype turned up a few times. The chain carries TRBV4-2 and TRBJ2-5; the match to TRBD1 covers 9 bases. The J call may be faulty, since TRBJ2-7 better matches the DNA end. This CDR3 has 16 residues. The germline V gene encodes CDR1 LGHNA and CDR2 YNFKEQ. CDR3 nucleotides: TGTGCCAGCAGCCAAGTCCGACCCGGGACAGGGTCCGAGCAGTACTTC. Protein: CASSQVRPGTGSEQYF.

The rearrangement joins TRBV5-6 to TRBJ2-1; the match to TRBD2 covers 7 bases. Germline CDR1 reads SGHDT; CDR2 reads YYEEEE. CDR3 length: 16 residues. Trimming at V came to 4 bases and at J to 2 bases, leaving 9 bases not matched to a gene. The DNA of the CDR3 is TGTGCCAGCAGCCACGTCCGGACTAGTGCCTACAATGAGCAGTTCTTC. This translates into CASSHVRTSAYNEQFF.

The rearrangement uses TRBV29-1 and TRBJ2-3; no clear D. In germline, CDR1 is SQVTM, CDR2 ANQGSEA. V was cut by 0 bases and J by 0 bases, with 16 bases left in between. The CDR3 spans 17 residues. DNA for the CDR3: TGCAGCGTTGAAGAGGGGTCAGCTTTTTCTAGCACAGATACGCAGTATTTT. It is translated as CSVEEGSAFSSTDTQYF.

The gene calls are TRBV29-1 and TRBJ1-4; D not certain. CDR1 and CDR2 from the germline V gene are SQVTM and ANQGSEA. The length of the CDR3 is 16 residues. V was clipped by 7 bases and J by 0 bases, with 18 bases between them. The CDR3 is CSAKQGSLATNEKLFF. CDR3 nucleotides: TGCAGCGCCAAACAAGGCAGCCTCGCAACTAATGAAAAACTGTTTTTT.

The chain recombines TRBV20-1 with TRBJ2-7, with 8 bases lining up with TRBD1. Germline V gene sequence: CDR1 DFQATT, CDR2 SNEGSKA (reference sequence). The J segment lost 2 bases and the V segment lost 1 base, leaving 13 bases of the junction unmatched. This CDR3 has 17 residues. CDR3 nucleotides: TGCAGTGCTAGAGTAATCGGGGACAGGACCTGGACCTACGAGCAGTACTTC. Its translation: CSARVIGDRTWTYEQYF.

The CDR3 coding sequence is TGTGCCAGCAGTTCCTACACGGGTAATGAAAAACTGTTTTTT. Its translation is CASSSYTGNEKLFF. The genes are TRBV27 and TRBJ1-4; no clear D gene. The germline gives CDR1 MNHEY, CDR2 SMNVEV (reference sequence). Trimming took off 4 bases at V and 4 bases at J, with 10 bases between the two ends. The CDR3 consists of 14 residues.

This clonotype was counted between two and nine times. At one end, the junction sequence differs from germline, possibly due to a read error. The V gene is TRBV9, the J gene TRBJ2-1; the match to TRBD2 covers 8 bases. The germline gives CDR1 SGDLS, CDR2 YYNGEE. The CDR3 spans 15 residues. The CDR3 nucleotides read TGTGCCAGCAGCGTAGCGGGGGGGCCTGAGGAGACCCAGTGCTTC. Its translation: CASSVAGGPEETQCF.

There are many counts of this clonotype. CDR3 residues: CSAQDRPKNIQYF. CDR3 coding DNA: TGCAGTGCTCAGGACAGACCCAAAAACATTCAGTACTTC. V usage is TRBV20-1 and J usage is TRBJ2-4; TRBD1 is a possible D gene (6 bases). With 5 bases removed from V and 2 bases from J, the gap between germline ends came to 10 bases. Germline CDR1 DFQATT, CDR2 SNEGSKA (reference sequence). The CDR3 is 13 amino acids.

This clonotype appeared a few times. CDR3 sequence: CASSRGGGEEKLFF. The DNA for the CDR3 is TGTGCCAGCAGCCGAGGGGGGGGCGAGGAAAAACTGTTTTTT. The rearrangement uses TRBV7-9 and TRBJ1-4; D is possibly TRBD1 (6 bases). Germline loops: CDR1 SEHNR, CDR2 FQNEAQ (reference sequence). The CDR3 loop spans 14 amino acids. V was clipped by 5 bases and J by 8 bases, with 15 bases between them.

This clonotype appeared a few times. V and J are TRBV18 and TRBJ2-2; D unresolved. Trimming removed 3 bases from V and 6 bases from J, with 2 bases in between. CDR3 size: 11 residues. CDR1 and CDR2 (germline): KGHSH, LQKENI. CDR3 residues: CASSPAGELFF. CDR3 in DNA: TGTGCCAGCTCACCGGCCGGGGAGCTGTTTTTT.

This clonotype came up a few times. The CDR3: CASSTGRTGELFF. DNA of the CDR3: TGTGCCAGCAGCACCGGACGGACCGGGGAGCTGTTTTTT. The chain joins TRBV11-3 to TRBJ2-2; the D is unclear. The V gene's germline CDR1 is SGHNT and CDR2 YENEEA. This CDR3 comprises 13 residues. The germline V and J ends were trimmed by 5 bases and 5 bases, with 9 bases remaining between them.

The table lists this clonotype with a few counts. The genes are TRBV24-1 and TRBJ2-1, with 9 bases aligning to TRBD1. Germline CDR1 and CDR2: KGHDR and SFDVKD. The CDR3 length is 14 residues. With V trimmed by 4 bases and J by 8 bases, 5 bases remained unmatched. The CDR3 loop reads CATSEGQGLDEQFF. The CDR3 DNA follows: TGTGCCACCAGTGAGGGACAGGGTTTGGATGAGCAGTTCTTC.